A selection of T cell receptor beta chains follows, all from one sample in a study of control samples from healthy donors and cancer patients. Repertoires were generated with immunoSEQ multiplex PCR, while TCRdb's copy carries only in-frame clones and drops some. In the table there are 65,000 to 90,000 clones, approximately 87% of which are singletons. The sample comprised blood. These receptors all stem from a man aged 50 to 59 in good health. Both conserved end residues are part of each CDR3. D genes are given only for firm matches. The listing skips clone size in some rows; elsewhere it reads once, few, many or a size class.

V gene,D gene,clone size,J gene,CDR3 protein,CDR3 DNA
TRBV28,.,.,TRBJ2-3,CASSSPASSSDTQYF,TGTGCCAGCAGTTCCCCGGCTAGCAGCTCGGATACGCAGTATTTT
TRBV2,.,.,TRBJ1-5,CASRKGATVEHF,TGTGCCAGCAGGAAAGGGGCAACCGTCGAGCATTTT
TRBV4-1,.,once,TRBJ1-6,CASSQPGATSWALHF,TGCGCCAGCAGCCAACCGGGGGCTACTTCTTGGGCCCTCCACTTT
TRBV7-7,.,few,TRBJ2-3,CASSAGLSSTDTQYF,TGTGCCAGCAGCGCAGGACTGTCTAGCACAGATACGCAGTATTTT
TRBV15,TRBD2,.,TRBJ2-1,CATSPRGDRDNEQFF,TGTGCCACCAGCCCCCGGGGGGACCGAGACAATGAGCAGTTCTTC
TRBV3-1/TRBV3-2,.,large,TRBJ2-1,CASSWRSSYNEQFF,TGTGCCAGCAGTTGGCGAAGCTCCTACAATGAGCAGTTCTTC
TRBV6-5,.,.,TRBJ2-1,CASSYRGGALQDEQFF,TGTGCCAGCAGTTACAGGGGGGGGGCTCTACAGGATGAGCAGTTCTTC
TRBV11-1,.,.,TRBJ1-3,CASSLMGSSGNTIYF,TGTGCCAGCAGCTTGATGGGCTCCTCTGGAAACACCATATATTTT
TRBV20-1,TRBD2,few,TRBJ2-3,CSASPSGSLGTQYF,TGCAGTGCTAGTCCTAGCGGGTCCCTTGGGACGCAGTATTTT
TRBV10-1,.,few,TRBJ2-1,CASSPTFPGPSSYNEQFF,TGCGCCAGCAGTCCGACCTTCCCGGGACCCAGCTCCTACAATGAGCAGTTCTTC
TRBV7-2,TRBD1,.,TRBJ1-2,CASSPLGQGYYGYTF,TGTGCCAGCAGCCCACTGGGACAGGGGTACTATGGCTACACCTTC
TRBV29-1,.,few,TRBJ2-1,CSVQQSGPYNEQFF,TGCAGCGTTCAACAGAGTGGCCCGTACAATGAGCAGTTCTTC
TRBV7-2,.,.,TRBJ1-4,CASSLWAEKLFF,TGTGCCAGCAGCCTCTGGGCCGAAAAACTGTTTTTT
TRBV9,.,.,TRBJ1-2,CASSVAVDKANYGYTF,TGTGCCAGCAGCGTAGCTGTGGACAAAGCTAACTATGGCTACACCTTC
TRBV4-1,TRBD1,.,TRBJ1-1,CASSHPGQGHIEAFF,TGCGCCAGCAGCCATCCCGGACAGGGGCATATCGAAGCTTTCTTT
TRBV18,.,.,TRBJ1-2,CASSPPDNIPTNYGYTF,TGTGCCAGCTCACCACCTGACAACATCCCGACTAACTATGGCTACACCTTC
TRBV5-1,.,once,TRBJ2-1,CASSSSGSSYNEQFF,TGCGCCAGCAGCTCAAGCGGTAGCTCCTACAATGAGCAGTTCTTC
TRBV7-6,TRBD1,.,TRBJ2-1,CASSLRDRTAPGDEQFF,TGTGCCAGCAGCCTTCGGGACAGAACGGCCCCCGGAGATGAGCAGTTCTTC
TRBV29-1,TRBD2,.,TRBJ2-1,CSVGASGPYNEQFF,TGCAGCGTTGGGGCTAGCGGCCCCTACAATGAGCAGTTCTTC
TRBV7-2,.,.,TRBJ2-1,CASSLSWDEQFF,TGTGCCAGCAGCTTATCATGGGATGAGCAGTTCTTC
TRBV4-1,.,few,TRBJ1-5,CASSQDTLGNQPQHF,TGCGCCAGCAGCCAAGATACGCTCGGCAATCAGCCCCAGCATTTT
TRBV29-1,TRBD1,.,TRBJ1-5,CSVGTGSSNQPQHF,TGCAGCGTCGGGACAGGATCAAGCAATCAGCCCCAGCATTTT
TRBV25-1,.,.,TRBJ2-1,CASSARQGKGNEQFF,TGTGCCAGCAGTGCACGGCAGGGCAAAGGGAATGAGCAGTTCTTC
TRBV12-3/TRBV12-4,.,.,TRBJ2-5,CASKGGVQETQYF,TGTGCCAGCAAAGGTGGGGTACAAGAGACCCAGTACTTC
TRBV27,.,few,TRBJ1-1,CASSLWGPHTEAFF,TGTGCCAGCAGTTTGTGGGGGCCGCACACTGAAGCTTTCTTT
TRBV7-3,.,.,TRBJ2-1,CASSLVGGVSYNEQFF,TGTGCCAGCAGCTTAGTCGGGGGCGTCTCCTACAATGAGCAGTTCTTC
TRBV21-1,.,.,TRBJ1-5,CASSKVETGSSGNQPQHF,TGTGCCAGCAGCAAAGTCGAGACAGGGAGTTCGGGCAATCAGCCCCAGCATTTT
TRBV2,TRBD1,few,TRBJ2-5,CASSVGTDFQETQYF,TGTGCCAGCAGTGTCGGGACAGATTTCCAAGAGACCCAGTACTTC
TRBV20-1,.,.,TRBJ2-3,CSAFDSATQYF,TGCAGTGCCTTCGACTCCGCTACGCAGTATTTT
TRBV7-2,TRBD1,.,TRBJ1-6,CASRLITGGNSPLHF,TGTGCCAGCAGGCTCATTACAGGGGGGAATTCACCCCTCCACTTT
TRBV5-6,.,.,TRBJ2-7,CASSLLGNPYEQYF,TGTGCCAGCAGCCTCCTTGGGAACCCCTACGAGCAGTACTTC
TRBV24-1,.,.,TRBJ2-3,CATSDFSVPSRGRPGSKDTQYF,TGTGCCACCAGTGATTTCTCGGTACCTTCTCGCGGGCGACCAGGGAGCAAAGATACGCAGTATTTT
TRBV6-1,TRBD1,.,TRBJ1-1,CASSEGQGVPEAFF,TGTGCCAGCAGTGAGGGACAGGGGGTCCCTGAAGCTTTCTTT
TRBV7-3,.,once,TRBJ2-2,CASSLLFGGDGLFF,TGTGCCAGCAGCTTATTATTTGGAGGGGATGGGCTGTTTTTT
TRBV30,.,.,TRBJ1-6,CAWSQSLDSPLHF,TGTGCCTGGAGCCAGAGCCTAGATTCACCCCTCCACTTT
TRBV7-2,TRBD1,.,TRBJ1-2,CASSPGKTGEGGYTF,TGTGCCAGCAGCCCTGGGAAAACAGGGGAGGGTGGCTACACCTTC
TRBV4-3,TRBD2,.,TRBJ2-1,CASSQDPHRTSGNEQFF,TGCGCCAGCAGCCAAGATCCCCATCGGACTAGCGGTAATGAGCAGTTCTTC
TRBV5-1,.,.,TRBJ2-2,CASSFEGDPGTGELFF,TGCGCCAGCAGCTTCGAGGGGGATCCCGGGACCGGGGAGCTGTTTTTT
TRBV6-1,.,.,TRBJ2-3,CASSEQGFYTQYF,TGTGCCAGCAGTGAACAGGGCTTCTATACGCAGTATTTT
TRBV11-3,TRBD1,.,TRBJ2-1,CASSAPTGDNEQFF,TGTGCCAGCAGCGCCCCGACAGGGGACAATGAGCAGTTCTTC
TRBV6-1,TRBD2,once,TRBJ2-7,CASSDTSGPSYEQYF,TGTGCCAGCAGTGACACTAGCGGCCCCTCCTACGAGCAGTACTTC
TRBV13,TRBD2,.,TRBJ2-3,CASSLDLAGDTDTQYF,TGTGCCAGCAGCTTAGATTTAGCGGGGGACACAGATACGCAGTATTTT
TRBV4-3,.,.,TRBJ1-2,CASSPDRTENYGYTF,TGCGCCAGCAGCCCAGACAGGACGGAGAACTATGGCTACACCTTC
TRBV28,.,.,TRBJ1-4,CASSFGDSEAKLFF,TGTGCCAGCAGTTTTGGGGATTCGGAAGCAAAACTGTTTTTT
TRBV7-3,.,.,TRBJ2-1,CASSAGQSSYNEQFF,TGTGCCAGCAGCGCGGGACAGAGCTCCTACAATGAGCAGTTCTTC
TRBV11-2,TRBD1,.,TRBJ2-5,CASSLAGRGQETQYF,TGTGCCAGCAGCTTAGCGGGCAGGGGGCAAGAGACCCAGTACTTC
TRBV25-1,.,.,TRBJ2-7,CASSGTQSSYEQYF,TGTGCCAGCAGTGGTACACAGAGCTCCTACGAGCAGTACTTC
TRBV6-2/TRBV6-3,.,few,TRBJ1-2,CASSLASKSYGYTF,TGTGCCAGCAGCCTGGCCAGTAAGAGCTATGGCTACACCTTC
TRBV7-9,.,.,TRBJ1-5,CASSLARDSNQPQHF,TGTGCCAGCAGCTTAGCGCGGGATAGCAATCAGCCCCAGCATTTT
TRBV7-8,.,.,TRBJ1-3,CASSLTRETKADTIYF,TGTGCCAGCAGCCTCACAAGAGAGACGAAAGCGGACACCATATATTTT
TRBV10-3,.,once,TRBJ1-6,CAISGQSSSPLHF,TGTGCCATCAGTGGACAGAGCAGTTCACCCCTCCACTTT
TRBV4-3,.,.,TRBJ1-1,CASSQDRLTQAFF,TGCGCCAGCAGCCAAGACAGGTTGACTCAAGCTTTCTTT
TRBV6-5,TRBD1,.,TRBJ1-2,CASSKTGGYGYTF,TGTGCCAGCAGTAAGACAGGGGGGTATGGCTACACCTTC
TRBV6-2/TRBV6-3,.,.,TRBJ2-1,CASSSYSGKYNEQFF,TGTGCCAGCAGTTCGTACAGCGGAAAATACAATGAGCAGTTCTTC
TRBV29-1,.,once,TRBJ2-3,CSVEAGRTDTQYF,TGCAGCGTTGAGGCAGGGCGAACAGATACGCAGTATTTT
TRBV25-1,.,.,TRBJ1-6,CASRLGDSPLHF,TGTGCCAGCAGATTAGGAGATTCACCCCTCCACTTT
TRBV5-6,.,.,TRBJ2-7,CASSFGISYEQYF,TGTGCCAGCAGCTTCGGGATTTCCTACGAGCAGTACTTC
TRBV11-1,.,.,TRBJ2-5,CASSLILGEETQYF,TGTGCCAGCAGCTTAATTTTAGGGGAAGAGACCCAGTACTTC
TRBV15,TRBD1,.,TRBJ2-7,CATSTGQGSYEQYF,TGTGCCACCAGTACGGGACAGGGGTCCTACGAGCAGTACTTC
TRBV19,.,.,TRBJ2-5,CASSIIARHQETQYF,TGTGCCAGTAGTATTATTGCCAGGCACCAAGAGACCCAGTACTTC